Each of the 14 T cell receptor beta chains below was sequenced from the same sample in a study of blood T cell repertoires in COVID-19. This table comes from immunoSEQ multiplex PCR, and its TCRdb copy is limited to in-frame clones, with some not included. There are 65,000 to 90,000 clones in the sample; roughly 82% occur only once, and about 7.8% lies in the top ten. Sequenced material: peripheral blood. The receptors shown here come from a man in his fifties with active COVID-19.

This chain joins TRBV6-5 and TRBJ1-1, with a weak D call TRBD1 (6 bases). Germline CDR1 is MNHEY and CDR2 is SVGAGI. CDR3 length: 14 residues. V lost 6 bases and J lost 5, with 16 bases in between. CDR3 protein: CASSDSGTRTEAFF. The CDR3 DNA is TGTGCCAGCAGCGATTCCGGGACAAGGACTGAAGCTTTCTTT.

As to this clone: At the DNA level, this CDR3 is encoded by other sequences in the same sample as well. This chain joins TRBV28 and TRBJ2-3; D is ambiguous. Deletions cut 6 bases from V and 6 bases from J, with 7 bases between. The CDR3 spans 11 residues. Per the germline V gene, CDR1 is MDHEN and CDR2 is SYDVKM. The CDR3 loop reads CASSLQDTQYF. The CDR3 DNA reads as TGTGCCAGCAGCCTCCAGGATACGCAGTATTTT.

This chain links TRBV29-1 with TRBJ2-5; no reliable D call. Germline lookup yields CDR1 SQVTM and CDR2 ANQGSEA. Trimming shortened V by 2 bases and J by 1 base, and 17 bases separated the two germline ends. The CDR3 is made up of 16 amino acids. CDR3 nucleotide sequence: TGCAGCGTTGAACGTGGGCGCAGAACCCTCCAAGAGACCCAGTACTTC. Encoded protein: CSVERGRRTLQETQYF.

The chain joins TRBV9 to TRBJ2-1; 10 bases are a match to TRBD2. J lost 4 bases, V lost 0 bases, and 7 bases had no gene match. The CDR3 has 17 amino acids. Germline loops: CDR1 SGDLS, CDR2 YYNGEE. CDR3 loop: CASSVGPGAGGYNEQFF. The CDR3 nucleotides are TGTGCCAGCAGCGTAGGGCCTGGAGCGGGGGGGTACAATGAGCAGTTCTTC.

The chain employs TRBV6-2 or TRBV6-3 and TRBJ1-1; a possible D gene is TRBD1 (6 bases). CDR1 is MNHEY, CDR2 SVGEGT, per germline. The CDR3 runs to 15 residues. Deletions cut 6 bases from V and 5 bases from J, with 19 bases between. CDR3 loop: CASSRPGEAGTEAFF. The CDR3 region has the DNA TGTGCCAGCAGCCGCCCAGGGGAAGCTGGGACTGAAGCTTTCTTT.

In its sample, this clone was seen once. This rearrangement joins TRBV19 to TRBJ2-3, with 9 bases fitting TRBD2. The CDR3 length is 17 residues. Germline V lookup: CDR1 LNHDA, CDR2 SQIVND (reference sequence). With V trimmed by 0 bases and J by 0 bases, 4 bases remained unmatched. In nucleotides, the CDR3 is TGTGCCAGTAGTATAGAACTTAGCGGGGGCAGCACAGATACGCAGTATTTT. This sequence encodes CASSIELSGGSTDTQYF.

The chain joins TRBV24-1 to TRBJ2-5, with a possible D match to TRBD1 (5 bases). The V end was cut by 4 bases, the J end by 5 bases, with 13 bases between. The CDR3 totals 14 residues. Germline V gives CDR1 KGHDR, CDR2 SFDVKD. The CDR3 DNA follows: TGTGCCACCAGTGACCTGGGCAGGGCGGAGACCCAGTACTTC. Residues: CATSDLGRAETQYF.

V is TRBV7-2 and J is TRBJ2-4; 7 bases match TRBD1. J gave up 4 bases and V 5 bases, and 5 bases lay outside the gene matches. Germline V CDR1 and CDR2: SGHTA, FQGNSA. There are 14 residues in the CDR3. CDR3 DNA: TGTGCCAGCAGCGAGGGACAGCCTAAAAACATTCAGTACTTC. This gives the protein CASSEGQPKNIQYF.

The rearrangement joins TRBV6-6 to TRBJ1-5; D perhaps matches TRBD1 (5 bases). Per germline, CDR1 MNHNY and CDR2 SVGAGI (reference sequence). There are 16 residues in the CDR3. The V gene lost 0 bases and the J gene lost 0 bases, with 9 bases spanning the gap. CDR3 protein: CASSYSSRGSNQPQHF. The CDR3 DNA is TGTGCCAGCAGTTACTCGAGTAGGGGTAGCAATCAGCCCCAGCATTTT.

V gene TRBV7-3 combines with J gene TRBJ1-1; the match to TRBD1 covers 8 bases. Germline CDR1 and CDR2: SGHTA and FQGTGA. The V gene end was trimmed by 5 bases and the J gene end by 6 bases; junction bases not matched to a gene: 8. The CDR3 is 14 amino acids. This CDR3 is CASSKRDRSAEAFF. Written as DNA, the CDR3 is TGTGCCAGCAGCAAACGGGACAGGAGCGCTGAAGCTTTCTTT.

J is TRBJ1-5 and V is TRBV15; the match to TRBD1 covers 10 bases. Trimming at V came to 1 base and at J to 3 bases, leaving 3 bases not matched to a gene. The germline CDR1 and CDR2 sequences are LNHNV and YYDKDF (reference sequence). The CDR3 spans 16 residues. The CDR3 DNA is TGTGCCACCAGCAGAGGGACAGGGGGGTCCAATCAGCCCCAGCATTTT. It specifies CATSRGTGGSNQPQHF.

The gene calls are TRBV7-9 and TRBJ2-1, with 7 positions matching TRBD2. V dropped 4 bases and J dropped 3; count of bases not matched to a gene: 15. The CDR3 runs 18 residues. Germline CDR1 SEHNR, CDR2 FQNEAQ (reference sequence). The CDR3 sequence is CASSSPGGGSGLYNEQFF. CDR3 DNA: TGTGCCAGCAGCTCACCTGGGGGGGGTAGCGGACTCTACAATGAGCAGTTCTTC.

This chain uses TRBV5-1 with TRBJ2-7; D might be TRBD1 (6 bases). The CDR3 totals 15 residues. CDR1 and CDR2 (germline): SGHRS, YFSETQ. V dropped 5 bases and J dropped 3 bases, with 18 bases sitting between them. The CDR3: CASRRTDSKHYEQYF. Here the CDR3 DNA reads TGCGCCAGCAGGCGGACGGACAGCAAACACTACGAGCAGTACTTC. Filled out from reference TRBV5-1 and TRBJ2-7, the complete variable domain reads KAGVTQTPRYLIKTRGQQVTLSCSPISGHRSVSWYQQTPGQGLQFLFEYFSETQRNKGNFPGRFSGRQFSNSRSEMNVSTLELGDSALYLCASRRTDSKHYEQYFGPGTRLTVT.

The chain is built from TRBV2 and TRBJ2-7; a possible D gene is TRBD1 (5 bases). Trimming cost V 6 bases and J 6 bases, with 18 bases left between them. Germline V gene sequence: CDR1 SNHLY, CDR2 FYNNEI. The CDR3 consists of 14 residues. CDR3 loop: CASSLTALTGEQYF. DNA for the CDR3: TGTGCCAGCAGCCTGACAGCCCTAACGGGCGAGCAGTACTTC.